The clone carrying this TCR beta chain has a handful of counts. The CDR3 sequence is 12 residues long. Losses at the gene ends were 8 bases for V and 3 bases for J; bases not matched to a gene: 2. Germline lookup yields CDR1 ENHRY and CDR2 SYGVKD. The sample belongs to a study of T cells in Graves' hyperthyroidism and ophthalmopathy. Amplification of TCR beta CDR3 regions was performed using RNA transcripts as template. The TCR CDR3 first-round RT-PCR relied on the HTBI primer set. MiXCR, run by TCRdb on the multiplex PCR reads, gives a single entry per CDR3 protein. The data show approximately 690,000 distinct CDR3 sequences, with about 14% seen just once and under 15% held by the top ten.

What was sequenced was blood. This chain joins TRBV10-3 and TRBJ1-2, with 8 positions matching TRBD1. This clonotype originated in a woman in her forties or fifties with Graves' ophthalmopathy. The CDR3 sequence is CAILGQDYGYTF. DNA of the CDR3: TGTGCCATCCTGGGACAGGACTATGGCTACACCTTC.